This TCR beta chain was captured by sequencing in a study of tumor-infiltrating lymphocytes in primary liver carcinoma. For the study at large: The patient group consisted of men and women aged 30 to 69 years. Lesions, classed as T1-T3 N0M0, spanned about 4 to 11 cm across. Points from the study as a whole: A significantly higher top-250-clone fraction was found in tumors than in blood (p = 0.039).

Taking about 19-31 mg of unsorted bulk tissue, the authors co-extracted RNA and DNA. Tumor samples were assessed, and every one had over 85% viable tumor cells. Priming with a constant-region primer yielded TCR beta cDNA from about 500 ng total RNA. Nested multiplex PCR, run for three rounds with slightly modified ARM-PCR, yielded TCR beta libraries. TCRdb re-called the multiplex PCR reads through MiXCR, storing one row per CDR3 protein. The sample holds around 70,000 distinct CDR3 sequences, over 60% seen once. As concerns this clonotype: Its antigen is undetermined. This clone may be a read error of a much larger clone one base away.

Sequenced input: liver tumor tissue from sampling region 4. Subset in this sample: tumor region T4, right-lateral pole. The source of this sequence is a man in his forties or fifties with primary liver carcinoma and hepatitis B virus infection.

Here the CDR3 DNA reads TGTGCCAGCGGTGAAGGGACGACAGGGTTTACCTACGAGCAGTACTTC. Protein: CASGEGTTGFTYEQYF. The rearrangement links TRBV2 to TRBJ2-7; 7 bases are a match to TRBD1. The CDR3 is 16 amino acids. CDR1 is SNHLY and CDR2 is FYNNEI in the germline V gene.